This TCR beta chain is drawn from a study of T cells in Graves' hyperthyroidism and ophthalmopathy. The sample holds a few counts of this clonotype. A read error may produce the germline difference seen at one junction end. The CDR3 runs to 13 residues. Germline V gene lookup returns CDR1 SSHAT and CDR2 FNYEAQ (reference sequence). RNA transcripts provided the source from which TCR beta CDR3 regions were amplified. The HTBI set primed first-round TCR CDR3 RT-PCR. TCRdb ran MiXCR on the multiplex PCR reads and lists one entry per CDR3 protein. This sample carries tens of thousands of distinct CDR3 sequences, approximately 53% of them seen once, and the ten largest clones take about 3.3%.

Sequenced material: blood. This TCR came from a woman aged 55-69 years with Graves' ophthalmopathy. The chain combines TRBV7-7 with TRBJ2-3; D not resolved. DNA for the CDR3: TGTGCTAGCAGCTTATTGACCACAGATACGCAGTATTTT. Its translation: CASSLLTTDTQYF.